The rows below give T cell receptor beta chains drawn from one sample of a study of T cells in Graves' hyperthyroidism and ophthalmopathy. TCRdb re-analysed the multiplex PCR reads in MiXCR, keeping a single row per CDR3 protein. The sample includes a few hundred thousand distinct CDR3 sequences, under 20% seen only once; the top ten take less than 45%. The source material was blood. The receptors here all came from a man between 18 and 29 years old with Graves' ophthalmopathy. The conserved cysteine and the conserved F or W are not part of the CDR3 here. Each record gives: V gene, J gene, clone size, CDR3 protein. Expanded clones get a size class; other rows say once, few or many, or leave the size out.

TRBV20-1	TRBJ1-2	many	SANPRTGTPYGYT
TRBV28	TRBJ1-2	many	ASSLSDRGYGYT
TRBV11-2	TRBJ2-1	NA	ASSLSLPGGSYNEQF
TRBV19	TRBJ2-1	NA	ASMDGGADNEQF
TRBV20-1	TRBJ2-3	few	SARDVGLGTQY
TRBV7-2	TRBJ2-1	many	ASSPHSYNEQF
TRBV11-2	TRBJ2-3	many	ASSWASGSTDTQY
TRBV28	TRBJ1-1	many	ASSGQGVLNTEAF
TRBV6-1	TRBJ1-5	many	ASRFHSRQLYSNQPQH
TRBV12-3/TRBV12-4	TRBJ1-1	many	ASSFNGGTEAF
TRBV5-1	TRBJ2-1	few	ASSLGGFYNEQF
TRBV27	TRBJ1-2	NA	ASSYSTGNNYGYT
TRBV4-1	TRBJ1-5	many	ASSQGSGGEPQH
TRBV24-1	TRBJ2-1	many	ATSDDGGGYNEQF
TRBV15	TRBJ1-1	many	ATSRDFEGALNTEAF
TRBV12-3/TRBV12-4	TRBJ2-7	many	ASSPSRGRLAGAYEQY
TRBV6-1	TRBJ2-2	once	ASRVAGKIGETGELF